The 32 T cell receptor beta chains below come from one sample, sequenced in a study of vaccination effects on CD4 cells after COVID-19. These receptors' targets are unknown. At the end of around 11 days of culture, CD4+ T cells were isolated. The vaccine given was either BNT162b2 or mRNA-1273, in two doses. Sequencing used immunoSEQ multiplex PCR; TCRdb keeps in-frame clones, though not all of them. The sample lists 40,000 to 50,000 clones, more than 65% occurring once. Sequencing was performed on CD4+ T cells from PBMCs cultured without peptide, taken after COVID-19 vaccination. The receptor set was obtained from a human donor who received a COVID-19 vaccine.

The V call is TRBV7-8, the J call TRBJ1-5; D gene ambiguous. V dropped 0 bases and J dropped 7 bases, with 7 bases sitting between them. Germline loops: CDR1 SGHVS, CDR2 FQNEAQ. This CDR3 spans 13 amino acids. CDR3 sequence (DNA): TGTGCCAGCAGCTTAGCGCTTCAGCAGCCCCAGCATTTT. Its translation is CASSLALQQPQHF.

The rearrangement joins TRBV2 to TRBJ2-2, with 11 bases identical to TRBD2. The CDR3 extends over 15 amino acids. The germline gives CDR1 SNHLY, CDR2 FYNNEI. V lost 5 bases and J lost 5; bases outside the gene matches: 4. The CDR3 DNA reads TGTGCCAGCAGTTTTAGCGGGGGGGTGACCGGGGAGCTGTTTTTT. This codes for CASSFSGGVTGELFF. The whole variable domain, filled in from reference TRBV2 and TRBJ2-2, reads EPEVTQTPSHQVTQMGQEVILRCVPISNHLYFYWYRQILGQKVEFLVSFYNNEISEKSEIFDDQFSVERPDGSNFTLKIRSTKLEDSAMYFCASSFSGGVTGELFFGEGSRLTVL.

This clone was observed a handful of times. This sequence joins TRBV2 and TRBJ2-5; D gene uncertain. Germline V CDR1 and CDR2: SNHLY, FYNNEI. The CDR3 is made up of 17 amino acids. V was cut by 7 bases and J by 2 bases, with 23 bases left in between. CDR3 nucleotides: TGTGCCAGCATAACGGTAGACCCCCTACTGCCTCAAGAGACCCAGTACTTC. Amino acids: CASITVDPLLPQETQYF.

The CDR3 coding sequence is TGTGCCAGCAGCTTAGGGGAGGCCGAAAGGGGCTACACCTTC. Translated: CASSLGEAERGYTF. The chain links TRBV7-9 to TRBJ1-2, with D hard to call. The CDR3 sequence is 14 residues long. V was pared by 1 base and J by 8 bases, with 14 bases between. Looked up from germline, CDR1 is SEHNR and CDR2 is FQNEAQ (reference sequence).

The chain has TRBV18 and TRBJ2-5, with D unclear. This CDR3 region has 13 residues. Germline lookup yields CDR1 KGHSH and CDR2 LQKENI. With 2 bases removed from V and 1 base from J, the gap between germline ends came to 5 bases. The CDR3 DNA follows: TGTGCCAGCTCACCAGTGGGCCAAGAGACCCAGTACTTC. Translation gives CASSPVGQETQYF.

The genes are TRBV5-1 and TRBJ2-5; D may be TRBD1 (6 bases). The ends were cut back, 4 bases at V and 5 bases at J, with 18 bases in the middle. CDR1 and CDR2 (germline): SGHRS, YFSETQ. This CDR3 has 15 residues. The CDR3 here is CASSPDSTRRETQYF. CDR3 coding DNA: TGCGCCAGCAGCCCGGACAGCACCCGAAGGGAGACCCAGTACTTC.

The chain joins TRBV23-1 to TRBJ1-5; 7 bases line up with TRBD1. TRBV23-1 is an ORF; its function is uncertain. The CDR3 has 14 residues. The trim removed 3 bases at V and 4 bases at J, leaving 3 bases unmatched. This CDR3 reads CASSHKTGNQPQHF. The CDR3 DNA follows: TGCGCCAGCAGTCACAAGACAGGGAATCAGCCCCAGCATTTT.

The CDR3 DNA sequence: TGTGCCACGGGGCCAGATAGTAATTCACCCCTCCACTTT. This sequence encodes CATGPDSNSPLHF. The gene calls are TRBV30 and TRBJ1-6; weak D call: TRBD1 (5 bases). V was cut by 8 bases and J by 6 bases, with 14 bases left in between. The germline CDR1 and CDR2 sequences are GTSNPN and SVGIG (reference sequence). This CDR3 is built from 13 residues.

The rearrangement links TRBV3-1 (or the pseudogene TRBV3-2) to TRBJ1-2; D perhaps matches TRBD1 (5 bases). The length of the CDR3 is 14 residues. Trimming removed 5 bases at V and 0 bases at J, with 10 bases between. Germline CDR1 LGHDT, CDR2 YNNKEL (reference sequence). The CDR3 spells CASSGDPTNYGYTF. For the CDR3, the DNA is TGTGCCAGCAGCGGGGACCCCACTAACTATGGCTACACCTTC.

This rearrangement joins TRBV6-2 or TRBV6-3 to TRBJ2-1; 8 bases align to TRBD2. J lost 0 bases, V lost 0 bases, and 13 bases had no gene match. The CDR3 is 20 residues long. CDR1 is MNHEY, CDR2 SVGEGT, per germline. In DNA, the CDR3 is TGTGCCAGCAGTTACTCGAGTTTCGGGAGGGAGAGAAGCTCCTACAATGAGCAGTTCTTC. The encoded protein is CASSYSSFGRERSSYNEQFF.

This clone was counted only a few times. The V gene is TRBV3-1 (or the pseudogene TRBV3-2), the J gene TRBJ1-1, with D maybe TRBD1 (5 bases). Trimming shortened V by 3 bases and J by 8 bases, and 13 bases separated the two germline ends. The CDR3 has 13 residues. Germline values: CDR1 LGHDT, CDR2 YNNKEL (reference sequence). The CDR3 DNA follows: TGTGCCAGCAGCCAGGCGGGACGGGAGGAAGCTTTCTTT. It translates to CASSQAGREEAFF.

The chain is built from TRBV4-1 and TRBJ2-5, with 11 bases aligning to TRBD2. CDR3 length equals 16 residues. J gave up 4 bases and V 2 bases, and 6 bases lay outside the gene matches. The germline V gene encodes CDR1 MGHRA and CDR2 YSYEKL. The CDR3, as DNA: TGCGCCAGCAGCCAAAATAGCGGGGGGGCCCGAGAGACCCAGTACTTC. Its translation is CASSQNSGGARETQYF.

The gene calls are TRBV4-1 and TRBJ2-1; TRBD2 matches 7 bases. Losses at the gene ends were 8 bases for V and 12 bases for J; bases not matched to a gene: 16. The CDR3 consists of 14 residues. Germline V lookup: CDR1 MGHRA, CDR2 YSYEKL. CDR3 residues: CASYGGTPVHRQFF. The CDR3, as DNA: TGCGCCAGCTACGGGGGGACGCCCGTACACCGGCAGTTCTTC.

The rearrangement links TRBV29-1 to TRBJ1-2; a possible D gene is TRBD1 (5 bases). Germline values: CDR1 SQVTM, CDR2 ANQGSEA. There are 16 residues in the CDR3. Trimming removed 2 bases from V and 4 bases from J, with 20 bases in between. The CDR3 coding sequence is TGCAGCGTTGAATCACCACCCAGGGTGTCTATCTATGGCTACACCTTC. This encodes CSVESPPRVSIYGYTF.

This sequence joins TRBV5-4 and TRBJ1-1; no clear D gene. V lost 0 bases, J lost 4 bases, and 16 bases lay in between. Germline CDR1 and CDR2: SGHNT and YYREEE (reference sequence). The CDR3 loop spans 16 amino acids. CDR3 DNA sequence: TGTGCCAGCAGCTTGGGGCGCTACTCCCGGGCCACTGAAGCTTTCTTT. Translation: CASSLGRYSRATEAFF.

CDR3 region: CASRQQGVTGLGNQPQHF. The CDR3 DNA follows: TGTGCCAGCAGACAACAGGGGGTAACAGGTCTGGGCAATCAGCCCCAGCATTTT. The J gene is TRBJ1-5, the V gene TRBV14; 8 nucleotides match TRBD1. Germline CDR1 is SGHDN and CDR2 is FVKESK. The CDR3 runs to 18 residues. The J segment lost 2 bases and the V segment lost 6 bases, leaving 15 bases of the junction unmatched.

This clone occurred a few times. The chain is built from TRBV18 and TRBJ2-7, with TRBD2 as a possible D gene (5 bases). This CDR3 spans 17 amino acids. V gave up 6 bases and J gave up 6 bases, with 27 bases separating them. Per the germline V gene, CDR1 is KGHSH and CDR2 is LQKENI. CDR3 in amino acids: CASSRRTFEKRVPEQYF. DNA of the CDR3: TGTGCCAGCTCGCGCCGGACTTTCGAGAAGCGTGTCCCCGAGCAGTACTTC.

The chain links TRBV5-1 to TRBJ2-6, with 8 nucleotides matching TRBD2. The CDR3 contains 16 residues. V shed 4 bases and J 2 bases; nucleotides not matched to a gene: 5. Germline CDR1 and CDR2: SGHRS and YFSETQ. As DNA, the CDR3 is TGCGCCAGCAGCCGTTCGGGGGGGCCTGGGGCCAACGTCCTGACTTTC. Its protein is CASSRSGGPGANVLTF.

The CDR3 sequence: CASSIRQGFSPLHF. The CDR3 region has the DNA TGTGCCAGCAGCATCAGACAGGGATTCTCACCCCTCCACTTT. This chain joins TRBV6-1 and TRBJ1-6, with TRBD1 matching 7 bases. V was pared by 6 bases and J by 10 bases, with 9 bases of the junction left unmatched. CDR3 length: 14 amino acids. The germline gives CDR1 MNHNS, CDR2 SASEGT.

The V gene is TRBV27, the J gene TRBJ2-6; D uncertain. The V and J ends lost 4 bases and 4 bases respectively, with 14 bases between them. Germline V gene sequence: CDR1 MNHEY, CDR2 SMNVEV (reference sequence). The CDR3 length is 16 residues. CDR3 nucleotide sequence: TGTGCCAGCAGTTCCCGTTGGGTACCCGGGGCCAACGTCCTGACTTTC. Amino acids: CASSSRWVPGANVLTF.

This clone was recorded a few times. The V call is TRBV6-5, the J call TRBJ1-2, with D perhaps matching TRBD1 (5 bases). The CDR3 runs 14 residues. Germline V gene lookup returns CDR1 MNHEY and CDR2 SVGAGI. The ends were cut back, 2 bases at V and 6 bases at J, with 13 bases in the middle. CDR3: CASSYQGRVDGYTF. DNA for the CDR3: TGTGCCAGCAGTTACCAGGGCAGGGTTGATGGCTACACCTTC.

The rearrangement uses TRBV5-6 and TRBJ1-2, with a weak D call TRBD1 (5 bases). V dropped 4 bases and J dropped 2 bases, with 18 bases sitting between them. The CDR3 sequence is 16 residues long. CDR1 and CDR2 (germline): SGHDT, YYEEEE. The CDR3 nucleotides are TGTGCCAGCAGCCGCGGCGGTCGGGGGGGGAACTATGGCTACACCTTC. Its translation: CASSRGGRGGNYGYTF. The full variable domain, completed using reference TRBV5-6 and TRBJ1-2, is DAGVTQSPTHLIKTRGQQVTLRCSPKSGHDTVSWYQQALGQGPQFIFQYYEEEERQRGNFPDRFSGHQFPNYSSELNVNALLLGDSALYLCASSRGGRGGNYGYTFGSGTRLTVV.

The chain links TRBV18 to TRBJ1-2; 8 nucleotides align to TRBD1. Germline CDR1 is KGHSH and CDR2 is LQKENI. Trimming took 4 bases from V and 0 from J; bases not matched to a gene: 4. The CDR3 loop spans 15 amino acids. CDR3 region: CASSRSGQANYGYTF. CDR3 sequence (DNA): TGTGCCAGCTCACGCTCGGGACAGGCTAACTATGGCTACACCTTC.

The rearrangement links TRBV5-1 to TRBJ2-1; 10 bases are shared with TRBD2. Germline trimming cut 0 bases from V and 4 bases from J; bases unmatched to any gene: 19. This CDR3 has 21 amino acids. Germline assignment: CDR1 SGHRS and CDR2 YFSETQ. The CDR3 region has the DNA TGCGCCAGCAGCTTGGGGCTAGCGGGAGTCCCTATGTCCTTAACTTACAATGAGCAGTTCTTC. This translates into CASSLGLAGVPMSLTYNEQFF.

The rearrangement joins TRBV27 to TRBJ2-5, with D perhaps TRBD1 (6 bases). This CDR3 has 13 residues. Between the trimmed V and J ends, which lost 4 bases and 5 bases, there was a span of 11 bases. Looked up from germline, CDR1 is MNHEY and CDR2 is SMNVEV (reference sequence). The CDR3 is CASSSYRAETQYF. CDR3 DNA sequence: TGTGCCAGCAGTTCCTACAGGGCTGAGACCCAGTACTTC.

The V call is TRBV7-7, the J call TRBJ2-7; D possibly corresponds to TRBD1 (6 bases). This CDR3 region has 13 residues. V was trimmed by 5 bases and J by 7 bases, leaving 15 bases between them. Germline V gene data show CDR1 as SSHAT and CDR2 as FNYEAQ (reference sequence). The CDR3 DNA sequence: TGTGCCAGCAGCGAACAGGGATCGGGGGAGCAGTACTTC. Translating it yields CASSEQGSGEQYF. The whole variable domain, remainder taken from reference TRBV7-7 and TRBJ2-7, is GAGVSQSPRYKVTKRGQDVTLRCDPISSHATLYWYQQALGQGPEFLTYFNYEAQPDKSGLPSDRFSAERPEGSISTLTIQRTEQRDSAMYRCASSEQGSGEQYFGPGTRLTVT.

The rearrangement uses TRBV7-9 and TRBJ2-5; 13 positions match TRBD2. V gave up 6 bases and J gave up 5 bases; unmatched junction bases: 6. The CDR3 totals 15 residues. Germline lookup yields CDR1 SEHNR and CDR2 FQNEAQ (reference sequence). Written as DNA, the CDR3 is TGTGCCAGCAGGAGACTAGCGGGAGGAGGGGAGACCCAGTACTTC. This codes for CASRRLAGGGETQYF.

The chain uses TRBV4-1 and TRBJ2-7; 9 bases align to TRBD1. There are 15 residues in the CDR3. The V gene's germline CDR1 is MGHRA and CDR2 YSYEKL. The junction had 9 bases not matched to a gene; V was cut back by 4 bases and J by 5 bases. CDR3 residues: CASSPWTGVSNEQYF. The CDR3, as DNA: TGCGCCAGCAGCCCCTGGACAGGGGTTAGCAACGAGCAGTACTTC.

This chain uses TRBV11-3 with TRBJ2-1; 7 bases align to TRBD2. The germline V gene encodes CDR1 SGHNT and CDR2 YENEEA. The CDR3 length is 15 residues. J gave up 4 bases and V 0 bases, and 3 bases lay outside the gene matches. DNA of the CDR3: TGTGCCAGCAGCTTAGAGGGGGGGGGATACAATGAGCAGTTCTTC. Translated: CASSLEGGGYNEQFF.

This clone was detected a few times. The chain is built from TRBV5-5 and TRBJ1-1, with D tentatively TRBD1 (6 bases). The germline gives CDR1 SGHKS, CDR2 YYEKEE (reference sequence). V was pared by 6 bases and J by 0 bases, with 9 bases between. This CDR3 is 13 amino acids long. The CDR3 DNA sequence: TGTGCCAGCAAGGGACAAATGAACACTGAAGCTTTCTTT. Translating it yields CASKGQMNTEAFF.

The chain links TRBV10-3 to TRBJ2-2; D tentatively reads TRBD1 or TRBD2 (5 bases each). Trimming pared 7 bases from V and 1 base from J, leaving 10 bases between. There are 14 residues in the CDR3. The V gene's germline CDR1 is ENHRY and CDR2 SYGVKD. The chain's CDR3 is CAITGQQNTGELFF. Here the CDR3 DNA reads TGTGCCATCACGGGGCAGCAGAACACCGGGGAGCTGTTTTTT.

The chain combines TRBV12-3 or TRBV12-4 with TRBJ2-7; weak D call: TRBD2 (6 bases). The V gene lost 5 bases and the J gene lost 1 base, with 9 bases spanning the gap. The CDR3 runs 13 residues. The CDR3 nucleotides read TGTGCCAGCAGTCGGAGGGGATCCTACGAGCAGTACTTC. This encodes CASSRRGSYEQYF.